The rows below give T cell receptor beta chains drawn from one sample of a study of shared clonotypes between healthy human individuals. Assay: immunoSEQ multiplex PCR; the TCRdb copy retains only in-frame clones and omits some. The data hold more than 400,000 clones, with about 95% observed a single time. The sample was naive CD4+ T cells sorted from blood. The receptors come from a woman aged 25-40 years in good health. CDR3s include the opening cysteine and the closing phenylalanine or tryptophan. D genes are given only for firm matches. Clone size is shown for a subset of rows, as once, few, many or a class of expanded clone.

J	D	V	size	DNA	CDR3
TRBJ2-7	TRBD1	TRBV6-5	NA	TGTGCCAGCAGTTACTCGGGGACAGGGGGACTAGTGCAGTACTTC	CASSYSGTGGLVQYF
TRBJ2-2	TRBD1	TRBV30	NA	TGTGCCTGGAGCCAAAGCAGGGGGCGCACCGGGGAGCTGTTTTTT	CAWSQSRGRTGELFF
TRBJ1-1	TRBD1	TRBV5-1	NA	TGCGCCAGCAGCTTGGGCGGCTACAGGGGGCAGTTGACGGAGACTGAAGCTTTCTTT	CASSLGGYRGQLTETEAFF
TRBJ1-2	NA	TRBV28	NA	TGTGCCAGCAGTTTGGACAGTCGAGGCTACACCTTC	CASSLDSRGYTF
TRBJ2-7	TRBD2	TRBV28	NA	TGTGCCAGCCAGAGCGGGGGGGCGTCCTACGAGCAGTACTTC	CASQSGGASYEQYF
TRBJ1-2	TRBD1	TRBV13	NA	TGTGCCAGCAGCTCCCGGACAGGGCATCTAGGCTACACCTTC	CASSSRTGHLGYTF
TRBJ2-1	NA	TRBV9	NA	TGTGCCAGCAGCGTAGACGGCATACAGGAGACCTACAATGAGCAGTTCTTC	CASSVDGIQETYNEQFF
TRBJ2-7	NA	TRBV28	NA	TGTGCCAGCTCGGAGACCCAGGCGATATACGAGCAGTACTTC	CASSETQAIYEQYF
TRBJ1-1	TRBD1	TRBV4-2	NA	TGTGCCAGCAGCCAAGGGACAGGGGGAGGCACTGAAGCTTTCTTT	CASSQGTGGGTEAFF
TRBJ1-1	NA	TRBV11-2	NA	TGTGCCAGCAGATCCCCTCGAACCGAAATGGGCGCTTTCTTT	CASRSPRTEMGAFF
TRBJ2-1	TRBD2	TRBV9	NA	TGTGCCAGCAGCCTTGTAGGTGGGACTAGTTTTAGCAATGAGCAGTTCTTC	CASSLVGGTSFSNEQFF
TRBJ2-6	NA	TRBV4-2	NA	TGTGCCAGCAGCCAAGATTCCACTGCTGGGGCCAACGTCCTGACTTTC	CASSQDSTAGANVLTF
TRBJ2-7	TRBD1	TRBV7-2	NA	TGTGCCAGCAGCGACTCGGACAGGGTCTATTCCTACGAGCAGTACTTC	CASSDSDRVYSYEQYF
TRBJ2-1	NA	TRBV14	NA	TGTGCCAGCAGCCAAGGCCTGTACAGGGATTTTCGCAATGAGCAGTTCTTC	CASSQGLYRDFRNEQFF
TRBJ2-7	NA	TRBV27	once	TGTGCCAGCAGTCAATTCTTTTTACGGTCATCCTACGAGCAGTACTTC	CASSQFFLRSSYEQYF
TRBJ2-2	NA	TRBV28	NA	TGTGCCGGAGGGGGATCAAACACCGGGGAGCTGTTTTTT	CAGGGSNTGELFF
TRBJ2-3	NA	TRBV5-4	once	TGTGCCAGCAGCTTAGGGGTATTGGCGGGAACCACAGATACGCAGTATTTT	CASSLGVLAGTTDTQYF
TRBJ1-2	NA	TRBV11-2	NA	TGTGCCAGCAGCCCCTCGCAGGCGCTCTATGGCTACACCTTC	CASSPSQALYGYTF
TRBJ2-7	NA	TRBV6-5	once	TGTGCCAGCAGTTACTTGGACTGGAACTACGAGCAGTACTTC	CASSYLDWNYEQYF
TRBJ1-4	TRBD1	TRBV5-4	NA	TGTGCCAGCAGCACAGGGGGCTCGAGTGAAAAACTGTTTTTT	CASSTGGSSEKLFF
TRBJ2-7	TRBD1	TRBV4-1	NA	TGCGCCAGCAGGCAGGGGGCAGGGACGAGCTCCTACGAGCAGTACTTC	CASRQGAGTSSYEQYF
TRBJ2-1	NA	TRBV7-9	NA	TGTGCCAGCAGCTTAGGGACCGCCAAGAAGTTCTTC	CASSLGTAKKFF
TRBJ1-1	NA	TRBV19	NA	TGTGCCAGTAGTCCGAAACCCGTTGCTGGCACTGAAGCTTTCTTT	CASSPKPVAGTEAFF
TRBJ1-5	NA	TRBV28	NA	TGTGCCAGCAGGGGTACGGGTCAGCCCCAGCATTTT	CASRGTGQPQHF
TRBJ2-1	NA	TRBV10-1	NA	TGCGCCAGCAGTGAGGGCTACACCTCTGATTCCTACAATGAGCAGTTCTTC	CASSEGYTSDSYNEQFF
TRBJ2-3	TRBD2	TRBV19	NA	TGTGCCAGTAGTATATCCCCTTCAGAGGCGGGAGGGCACTTCGATACGCAGTATTTT	CASSISPSEAGGHFDTQYF
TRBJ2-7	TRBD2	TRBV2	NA	TGTGCCAGCAGTCTAGCGGGAGTGGCGGGAGAGCAGTACTTC	CASSLAGVAGEQYF
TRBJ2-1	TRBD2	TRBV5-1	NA	TGCGCCAGCAGCTTAGCGGGAAGCTCCTACAATGAGCAGTTCTTC	CASSLAGSSYNEQFF
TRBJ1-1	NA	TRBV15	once	TGTGCCACCAGCCCACAGTCGAACACTGAAGCTTTCTTT	CATSPQSNTEAFF
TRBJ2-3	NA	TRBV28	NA	TGTGCCAGCAGTTTGTCACAGGTCGGAACAGATACGCAGTATTTT	CASSLSQVGTDTQYF
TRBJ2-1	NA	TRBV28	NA	TGTGCCAGCAAGGAGCACGCCGCGGGTCCCTACAATGAGCAGTTCTTC	CASKEHAAGPYNEQFF
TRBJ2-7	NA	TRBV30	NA	TGTGCCTGGAGTGGACGTTCCTACGAGCAGTACTTC	CAWSGRSYEQYF
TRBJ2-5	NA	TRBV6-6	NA	TGTGCCAGCGGTTTCGACCAAGAGACCCAGTACTTC	CASGFDQETQYF
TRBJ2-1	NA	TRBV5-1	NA	TGCGCCAGCAGCTTGTTACAGATAAACAATGAGCAGTTCTTC	CASSLLQINNEQFF
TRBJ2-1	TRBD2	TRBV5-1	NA	TGCGCCAGCAGCGCCGCTAGCGGGGTCTCCTACAATGAGCAGTTCTTC	CASSAASGVSYNEQFF
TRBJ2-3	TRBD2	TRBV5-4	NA	TGTGCCAGCAGCTCCGGACTAGCGCACACAGATACGCAGTATTTT	CASSSGLAHTDTQYF
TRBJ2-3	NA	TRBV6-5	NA	TGTGCCAGCAGACGAGACCGCGACATGGATACGCAGTATTTT	CASRRDRDMDTQYF
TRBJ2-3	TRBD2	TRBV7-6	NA	TGTGCCAGCAGCGCCGGGACTAGCGGGAGTGATTTAACAGATACGCAGTATTTT	CASSAGTSGSDLTDTQYF
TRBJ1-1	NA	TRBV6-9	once	TGTGCCAGCAGGGGGGTAGGTATGAACACTGAAGCTTTCTTT	CASRGVGMNTEAFF
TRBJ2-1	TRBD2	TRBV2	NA	TGTGCCACCGGGAGGGCGGGATACAATGAGCAGTTCTTC	CATGRAGYNEQFF
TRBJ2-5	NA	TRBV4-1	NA	TGCGCCAGCAGCCCCCGACCCTCCGTGGAGCAGTACTTC	CASSPRPSVEQYF